The sequence of this T cell receptor beta chain was determined in a study of shared clonotypes between healthy human individuals. The CDR3 loop spans 13 amino acids. The J segment lost 8 bases and the V segment lost 5 bases, leaving 5 bases of the junction unmatched. The V gene's germline CDR1 is SEHNR and CDR2 FQNEAQ (reference sequence). Assay: immunoSEQ multiplex PCR; the TCRdb copy retains only in-frame clones and omits some. The sample includes 2 million to 2.5 million clones, more than 85% of them seen just once. The sequencing input was naive CD4+ T cells from PBMCs. Subset: CD45RA+ positively selected. The rearrangement joins TRBV7-9 to TRBJ2-5, with 10 positions matching TRBD1. The TCR was taken from a man in his late teens or twenties in good health. Some clones in this sample may be carry-over from other donors' samples. This chain's CDR3 is CASSLGQGDTQYF. CDR3 nucleotides: TGTGCCAGCAGCCTTGGACAGGGGGATACCCAGTACTTC.